These 16 T cell receptor beta chains came from one sample sequenced in a study of blood T cell repertoires in COVID-19. Some clones are missing from TCRdb's copy, which holds only in-frame ones; the method was immunoSEQ multiplex PCR. Found here are roughly 170,000 clones, approximately 81% of them singletons; the top ten hold 18%. The sample taken for sequencing was PBMCs or T cells enriched from blood (not recorded which). These receptors all stem from a man in his fifties or sixties who had recovered from COVID-19.

V usage is TRBV28 and J usage is TRBJ2-3; weak D call: TRBD1 (5 bases). Germline CDR1 MDHEN, CDR2 SYDVKM. V was clipped by 3 bases and J by 0 bases, with 10 bases between them. The CDR3 runs to 15 residues. As DNA, the CDR3 is TGTGCCAGCAGTTTCACACCAGGGAGCACAGATACGCAGTATTTT. Residues: CASSFTPGSTDTQYF. Using reference TRBV28 and TRBJ2-3 for the parts outside the CDR3, the full variable domain is DVKVTQSSRYLVKRTGEKVFLECVQDMDHENMFWYRQDPGLGLRLIYFSYDVKMKEKGDIPEGYSVSREKKERFSLILESASTNQTSMYLCASSFTPGSTDTQYFGPGTRLTVL.

Only one count was recorded for this clone. The rearrangement joins TRBV19 to TRBJ2-4; 8 bases map to TRBD1. Germline V CDR1 and CDR2: LNHDA, SQIVND (reference sequence). The CDR3 runs 15 residues. Trimming at V came to 1 base and at J to 7 bases, leaving 6 bases not matched to a gene. CDR3 amino acids: CASSIGMTGVNIQYF. CDR3 sequence (DNA): TGTGCCAGTAGTATAGGGATGACAGGGGTGAACATTCAGTACTTC.

The V and J genes are TRBV5-5 and TRBJ2-7; TRBD1 aligns across 7 bases. From germline, CDR1 is SGHKS and CDR2 YYEKEE (reference sequence). There are 13 residues in the CDR3. V dropped 3 bases and J dropped 2; count of bases not matched to a gene: 2. The CDR3 nucleotides read TGTGCCAGCAGCTGGGACAGTCCCTACGAGCAGTACTTC. It yields the protein CASSWDSPYEQYF.

The count of this clone is one. The chain joins TRBV9 to TRBJ1-4, with D hard to call. CDR1 and CDR2 from the germline V gene are SGDLS and YYNGEE. The ends were cut back, 2 bases at V and 8 bases at J, with 16 bases in the middle. CDR3 length: 15 amino acids. The CDR3 spells CASSVGDNREEKLFF. Here the CDR3 DNA reads TGTGCCAGCAGCGTGGGAGATAATAGGGAAGAAAAACTGTTTTTT.

The chain is built from TRBV28 and TRBJ2-6; possibly TRBD2 for D (5 bases). The germline gives CDR1 MDHEN, CDR2 SYDVKM. Trimming shortened V by 2 bases and J by 0 bases, and 8 bases separated the two germline ends. The CDR3 runs 16 residues. The chain's CDR3 is CASSLGLPSGANVLTF. The CDR3 DNA follows: TGTGCCAGCAGTTTAGGACTCCCCTCTGGGGCCAACGTCCTGACTTTC.

This chain links TRBV7-9 with TRBJ2-7; maybe TRBD1 (6 bases). The CDR3 is 12 residues long. The V end lost 1 base, the J end lost 7 bases, and 8 bases lay between the germline ends. Germline assignment: CDR1 SEHNR and CDR2 FQNEAQ (reference sequence). CDR3 in DNA: TGTGCCAGCAGCTTAGGGGGGCGGGAGCAGTACTTC. Encoded protein: CASSLGGREQYF.

The V call is TRBV3-1 (or the pseudogene TRBV3-2), the J call TRBJ1-1; D may be TRBD1 (5 bases). The V and J ends lost 4 bases and 1 base respectively, with 10 bases between them. The length of the CDR3 is 14 residues. CDR1 LGHDT and CDR2 YNNKEL come from the germline V gene (reference sequence). CDR3 sequence: CASSLRGPNTEAFF. The CDR3 DNA is TGTGCCAGCAGCCTGCGGGGCCCGAACACTGAAGCTTTCTTT.

This clone was counted only a few times. The J gene is TRBJ2-2, the V gene TRBV11-2; D ambiguous. V shed 1 base and J shed 5 bases, with 8 bases lying between them. This CDR3 has 14 residues. Germline assignment: CDR1 SGHAT and CDR2 FQNNGV. Written as DNA, the CDR3 is TGTGCCAGCAGCTTAGGACTTAGAACCGGGGAGCTGTTTTTT. This gives the protein CASSLGLRTGELFF.

The rearrangement uses TRBV15 and TRBJ1-1; 8 nucleotides align to TRBD1. With 3 bases clipped from V and 5 bases from J, the junction kept 11 bases outside the gene matches. Per germline, CDR1 LNHNV and CDR2 YYDKDF (reference sequence). The CDR3 totals 16 residues. The CDR3 spells CATSSLQGQGGTEAFF. The CDR3, as DNA: TGTGCCACCAGCAGCCTACAAGGACAGGGAGGGACTGAAGCTTTCTTT.

The rearrangement uses TRBV14 and TRBJ1-4; D call uncertain. The CDR3 is 15 amino acids. The germline gives CDR1 SGHDN, CDR2 FVKESK. V dropped 1 base and J dropped 7 bases, with 13 bases sitting between them. The DNA for the CDR3 is TGTGCCAGCAGCCAAGTTCCGGGGTACGGTGAAAAACTGTTTTTT. Protein sequence: CASSQVPGYGEKLFF.

The chain is built from TRBV7-2 and TRBJ2-7; D gene uncertain. Trimming left V 7 bases short and J 3 bases short, with 19 bases between. The CDR3 is made up of 15 amino acids. CDR1 is SGHTA, CDR2 FQGNSA, per germline. CDR3 loop: CASKEGPATNYEQYF. CDR3 nucleotides: TGTGCCAGCAAGGAAGGTCCAGCGACCAACTACGAGCAGTACTTC.

This sequence joins TRBV11-3 and TRBJ2-3, with 10 bases fitting TRBD1. After removal of 1 base from V and 5 bases from J, the junction contained 6 bases not matched to a gene. The CDR3 consists of 16 residues. Germline lookup yields CDR1 SGHNT and CDR2 YENEEA. The CDR3 spells CASSLGAGQGVDTQYF. CDR3 nucleotide sequence: TGTGCCAGCAGCTTAGGAGCTGGACAGGGGGTAGATACGCAGTATTTT.

V gene TRBV19 combines with J gene TRBJ2-1, with TRBD2 as a possible D gene (6 bases). Trimming removed 5 bases from V and 6 bases from J, with 14 bases in between. This CDR3 region has 14 residues. The germline gives CDR1 LNHDA, CDR2 SQIVND (reference sequence). The CDR3 here is CASSPQGLRNEQFF. CDR3 DNA: TGTGCCAGTAGTCCTCAGGGACTGCGCAATGAGCAGTTCTTC.

Comments on this clone: The junction differs from germline at one of its ends, possibly a read error. The gene calls are TRBV7-7 and TRBJ2-3; 10 nucleotides match TRBD1. The CDR3 totals 15 residues. Germline V lookup: CDR1 SSHAT, CDR2 FNYEAQ (reference sequence). The CDR3 region is CASSLAGTGADTQYF. CDR3 bases: TGTGCTAGCAGCTTGGCCGGGACAGGGGCAGATACGCAGTATTTT.

This clone was picked up a small number of times. CDR3 amino acids: CASSASGRANEQFF. CDR3 DNA: TGTGCCAGCAGCGCTAGCGGGAGGGCCAATGAGCAGTTCTTC. This chain connects TRBV11-2 to TRBJ2-1, with TRBD2 identical over 12 bases. The CDR3 length is 14 residues. With 5 bases clipped from V and 6 bases from J, the junction kept 2 bases outside the gene matches. Germline CDR1 SGHAT, CDR2 FQNNGV.

CDR3 protein: CAWRQTGVYGYTF. The CDR3 bases are TGTGCCTGGAGGCAGACAGGGGTTTATGGCTACACCTTC. V gene TRBV30 combines with J gene TRBJ1-2, with 8 bases that match TRBD1. The CDR3 runs to 13 residues. CDR1 and CDR2 (germline): GTSNPN, SVGIG (reference sequence). After removal of 3 bases from V and 5 bases from J, the junction contained 5 bases not matched to a gene.